This T cell receptor (beta chain) is drawn from a study of blood T cell repertoires in COVID-19. TCRdb's copy holds only in-frame clones and misses some; the assay was immunoSEQ multiplex PCR. The table records about 400,000 clones, roughly 90% of them present only once. Trimming removed 5 bases at V and 0 bases at J, with 11 bases between. Germline values: CDR1 GTSNPN, CDR2 SVGIG (reference sequence). CDR3 length: 14 amino acids. The V call is TRBV30, the J call TRBJ1-5; the D gene is possibly TRBD1 (6 bases). This receptor was taken from a woman younger than 45 with acute COVID-19. The sequencing sample was made of PBMCs or T cells enriched from blood (not recorded which). CDR3 in DNA: TGTGCCTGGCAGACAGGCGGTAGCAATCAGCCCCAGCATTTT. Encoded protein: CAWQTGGSNQPQHF.